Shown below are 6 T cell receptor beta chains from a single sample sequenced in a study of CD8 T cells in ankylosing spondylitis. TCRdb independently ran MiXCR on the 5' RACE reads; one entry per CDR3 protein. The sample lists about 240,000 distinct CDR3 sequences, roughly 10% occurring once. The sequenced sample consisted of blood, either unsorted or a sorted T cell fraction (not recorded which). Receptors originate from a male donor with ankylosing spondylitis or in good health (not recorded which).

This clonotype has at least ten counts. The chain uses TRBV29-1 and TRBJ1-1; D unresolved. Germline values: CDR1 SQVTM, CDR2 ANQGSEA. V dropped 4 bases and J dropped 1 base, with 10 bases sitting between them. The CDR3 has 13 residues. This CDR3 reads CSVGRLTNTEAFF. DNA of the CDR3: TGCAGCGTTGGAAGGTTAACGAACACTGAAGCTTTCTTT.

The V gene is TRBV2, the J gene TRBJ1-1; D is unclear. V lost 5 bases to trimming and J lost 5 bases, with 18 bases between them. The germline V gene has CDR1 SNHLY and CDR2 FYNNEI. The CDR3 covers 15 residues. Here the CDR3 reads CASSSPRPGETEAFF. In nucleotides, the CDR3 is TGTGCCAGCAGTTCCCCTCGTCCCGGGGAGACTGAAGCTTTCTTT. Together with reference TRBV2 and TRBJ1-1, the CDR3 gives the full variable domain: EPEVTQTPSHQVTQMGQEVILRCVPISNHLYFYWYRQILGQKVEFLVSFYNNEISEKSEIFDDQFSVERPDGSNFTLKIRSTKLEDSAMYFCASSSPRPGETEAFFGQGTRLTVV.

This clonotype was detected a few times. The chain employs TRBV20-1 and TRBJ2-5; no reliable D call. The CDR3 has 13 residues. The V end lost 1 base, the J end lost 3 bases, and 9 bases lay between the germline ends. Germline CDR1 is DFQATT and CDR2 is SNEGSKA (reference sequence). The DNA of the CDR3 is TGCAGTGCTAGAGTGTCTTACGAAGAGACCCAGTACTTC. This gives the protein CSARVSYEETQYF.

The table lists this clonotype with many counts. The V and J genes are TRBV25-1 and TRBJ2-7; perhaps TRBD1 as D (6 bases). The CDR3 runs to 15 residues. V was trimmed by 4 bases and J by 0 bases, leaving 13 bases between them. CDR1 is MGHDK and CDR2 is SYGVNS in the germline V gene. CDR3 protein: CASSGTDRISYEQYF. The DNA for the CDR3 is TGTGCCAGCAGTGGCACAGACAGGATCTCCTACGAGCAGTACTTC.

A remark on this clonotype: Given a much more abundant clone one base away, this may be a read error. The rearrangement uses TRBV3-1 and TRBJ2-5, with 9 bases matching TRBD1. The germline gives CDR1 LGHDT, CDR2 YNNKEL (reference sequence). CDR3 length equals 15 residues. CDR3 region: CTSSQTGGFQETQYF. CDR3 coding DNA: TGTACCAGCAGCCAAACAGGGGGCTTCCAAGAGACCCAGTACTTC.

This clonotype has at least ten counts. The CDR3 DNA reads as TGTGCCAGCAGTTTAATCAGCCCTCGGGAGACCCAGTACTTC. Translation gives CASSLISPRETQYF. The chain joins TRBV12-3 or TRBV12-4 to TRBJ2-5, with D unclear. V lost 2 bases and J 5 bases, leaving 12 bases between the germline ends. The CDR3 runs 14 residues.